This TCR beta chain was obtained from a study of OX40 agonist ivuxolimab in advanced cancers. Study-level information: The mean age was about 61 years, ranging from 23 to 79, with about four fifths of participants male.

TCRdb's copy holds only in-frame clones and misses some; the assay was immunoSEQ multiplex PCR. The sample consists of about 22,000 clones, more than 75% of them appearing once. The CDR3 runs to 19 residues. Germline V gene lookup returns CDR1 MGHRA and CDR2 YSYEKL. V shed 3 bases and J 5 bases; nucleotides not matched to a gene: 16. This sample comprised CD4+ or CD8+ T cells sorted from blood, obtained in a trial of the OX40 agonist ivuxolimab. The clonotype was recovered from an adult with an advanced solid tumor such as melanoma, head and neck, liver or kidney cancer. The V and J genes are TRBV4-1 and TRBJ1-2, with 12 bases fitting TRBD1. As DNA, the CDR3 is TGCGCCAGCAGCCACGTACGATCCGGGACAGGGGGCGCGGGGTATGGCTACACCTTC. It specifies CASSHVRSGTGGAGYGYTF.